What follows are 14 T cell receptor beta chains derived from one specimen sequenced in a study of blood T cell repertoires in COVID-19. The method was immunoSEQ multiplex PCR; TCRdb's version includes in-frame clones alone and lacks a portion of them. The table shows about 210,000 clones, with approximately 78% occurring only once. Source material: peripheral blood. These receptors were taken from a woman aged 70-85 years with COVID-19, enrolled during active disease.

The chain combines TRBV28 with TRBJ2-7, with D perhaps matching TRBD2 (7 bases). Germline V gene sequence: CDR1 MDHEN, CDR2 SYDVKM. The CDR3 length is 14 residues. V dropped 3 bases and J dropped 4 bases, with 13 bases sitting between them. The CDR3 reads CASSFEGGGYEQYF. The CDR3 nucleotides are TGTGCCAGCAGTTTCGAAGGGGGGGGTTACGAGCAGTACTTC.

The rearrangement links TRBV27 to TRBJ2-7, with 8 bases identical to TRBD1. Trimming removed 6 bases from V and 4 bases from J; junction bases left unmatched: 8. Germline V CDR1 and CDR2: MNHEY, SMNVEV (reference sequence). The CDR3 has 14 amino acids. The CDR3 region is CASRGQGAFYEQYF. For the CDR3, the DNA is TGTGCCAGCAGGGGGCAGGGGGCCTTTTACGAGCAGTACTTC.

V and J are TRBV2 and TRBJ1-5, with 7 bases lining up with TRBD1. V shed 4 bases, J shed 3 bases, and the junction held 9 bases outside the gene matches. This CDR3 spans 16 amino acids. CDR1 is SNHLY and CDR2 is FYNNEI in the germline V gene. The DNA of the CDR3 is TGTGCCAGCAGTGGATTTCAGGGACAGCTCAATCAGCCCCAGCATTTT. This codes for CASSGFQGQLNQPQHF.

The chain has TRBV6-5 and TRBJ2-7; TRBD1 aligns across 10 bases. J was trimmed by 6 bases and V by 5 bases; bases with no gene match: 10. In germline, CDR1 is MNHEY, CDR2 SVGAGI. The CDR3 contains 15 residues. In DNA form, the CDR3 reads TGTGCCAGCAGTCTAGAGGGACAGGGGCTGTTCGAGCAGTACTTC. Translation: CASSLEGQGLFEQYF.

The chain recombines TRBV24-1 with TRBJ2-3; the match to TRBD2 covers 13 bases. From germline, CDR1 is KGHDR and CDR2 SFDVKD. The CDR3 is 17 residues long. V shed 3 bases and J 4 bases; nucleotides not matched to a gene: 6. CDR3 sequence: CATSDPGTSGAPDTQYF. In nucleotides, the CDR3 is TGTGCCACCAGTGATCCCGGGACTAGCGGGGCCCCAGATACGCAGTATTTT.

The rearrangement uses TRBV5-4 and TRBJ2-2, with D possibly matching TRBD1 (5 bases). The CDR3 consists of 13 residues. The ends were cut back, 4 bases at V and 12 bases at J, with 16 bases in the middle. The germline gives CDR1 SGHNT, CDR2 YYREEE (reference sequence). This CDR3 reads CASSPTDQGQLFF. The CDR3 DNA is TGTGCCAGCAGCCCAACGGATCAGGGTCAGCTGTTTTTT.

CDR3 residues: CASSTPTVKISYNEQFF. As DNA, the CDR3 is TGTGCCAGCAGCACACCTACAGTGAAAATTTCCTACAATGAGCAGTTCTTC. This sequence joins TRBV21-1 and TRBJ2-1; TRBD1, as called in the table, went unchecked against the DNA. TRBV21-1 is a pseudogene. CDR3 size: 17 residues.

This clone was seen more than once but under ten times. The genes are TRBV11-2 and TRBJ2-3, with 9 bases matching TRBD2. The trim removed 4 bases at V and 4 bases at J, leaving 12 bases unmatched. The germline V gene encodes CDR1 SGHAT and CDR2 FQNNGV. The CDR3 extends over 17 amino acids. The chain's CDR3 is CASSSSGGRAPADTQYF. CDR3 sequence (DNA): TGTGCCAGCAGCTCCTCGGGCGGGAGGGCCCCCGCAGATACGCAGTATTTT.

This clone occurred once. This chain connects TRBV6-1 to TRBJ1-2; 7 bases fit TRBD1. V shed 0 bases and J 3 bases; nucleotides not matched to a gene: 4. CDR3 size: 15 residues. Germline V CDR1 and CDR2: MNHNS, SASEGT. CDR3 coding DNA: TGTGCCAGCAGTGAAGCAGGAGGACAGGACTATGGCTACACCTTC. Protein product: CASSEAGGQDYGYTF.

This rearrangement joins TRBV7-2 to TRBJ1-4, with D unresolved. The V end lost 1 base, the J end lost 5 bases, and 8 bases lay between the germline ends. The CDR3 contains 14 residues. CDR1 is SGHTA, CDR2 FQGNSA, per germline. The CDR3 is CASSLVRWNEKLFF. CDR3 nucleotides: TGTGCCAGCAGCTTAGTGCGCTGGAATGAAAAACTGTTTTTT.

This clone was seen many times. The genes are TRBV9 and TRBJ2-2; 7 positions agree with TRBD2. The junction had 6 bases not matched to a gene; V was cut back by 5 bases and J by 5 bases. Germline values: CDR1 SGDLS, CDR2 YYNGEE. The CDR3 has 14 amino acids. CDR3 sequence (DNA): TGTGCCAGCAGGCTAGGACTAGGGACCGGGGAGCTGTTTTTT. It specifies CASRLGLGTGELFF.

The chain joins TRBV5-4 to TRBJ2-1; TRBD2 matches 10 bases. Per germline, CDR1 SGHNT and CDR2 YYREEE (reference sequence). The CDR3 totals 15 residues. V trimming: 0 bases; J trimming: 8 bases; junction bases outside the gene matches: 5. Here the CDR3 DNA reads TGTGCCAGCAGCTTGGGTATAGCGGGAGGTTATGAGCAGTTCTTC. It translates to CASSLGIAGGYEQFF.

The chain is built from TRBV12-3 or TRBV12-4 and TRBJ1-2; 8 positions match TRBD1. Losses at the gene ends were 6 bases for V and 7 bases for J; bases not matched to a gene: 7. This CDR3 region has 13 residues. In DNA form, the CDR3 reads TGTGCCAGCAGCAGACAGGGGATAGGTGGCTACACCTTC. This sequence encodes CASSRQGIGGYTF.

The chain carries TRBV5-6 and TRBJ2-7; 8 bases are a match to TRBD1. V dropped 5 bases and J dropped 3; count of bases not matched to a gene: 10. In germline, CDR1 is SGHDT, CDR2 YYEEEE. The CDR3 extends over 15 amino acids. In DNA form, the CDR3 reads TGTGCCAGCAGTATTCTGGACAGGGATGGCTACGAGCAGTACTTC. Its protein is CASSILDRDGYEQYF.